The 30 T cell receptor beta chains listed next were all sequenced from one sample in a study of blood T cell repertoires in COVID-19. Measured with immunoSEQ multiplex PCR; TCRdb has only the in-frame clones, and not every one. The sample has 300,000 to 400,000 clones, 70% to 90% seen once. Sequences were obtained from PBMCs or T cells enriched from blood (not recorded which). These receptors were collected from a woman under 30 who had recovered from COVID-19.

This clone was recorded only once. This chain links TRBV6-5 with TRBJ2-7; 9 positions agree with TRBD1. Germline V gene lookup returns CDR1 MNHEY and CDR2 SVGAGI. There are 15 residues in the CDR3. V shed 6 bases, J shed 2 bases, and the junction held 8 bases outside the gene matches. Here the CDR3 DNA reads TGTGCCAGCAGGACAACCGGGACAGGGACCTACGAGCAGTACTTC. It encodes CASRTTGTGTYEQYF.

This chain uses TRBV5-6 with TRBJ1-2; TRBD1 aligns across 7 bases. The V gene end was trimmed by 0 bases and the J gene end by 4 bases; junction bases not matched to a gene: 9. The CDR3 sequence is 16 residues long. The germline CDR1 and CDR2 sequences are SGHDT and YYEEEE. In DNA form, the CDR3 reads TGTGCCAGCAGCTTGGCCGCGGGGACAGAGGTCTATGGCTACACCTTC. It is translated as CASSLAAGTEVYGYTF.

The V gene is TRBV9, the J gene TRBJ2-3; 11 bases are a match to TRBD2. Trimming took 3 bases from V and 4 from J; bases not matched to a gene: 10. This CDR3 has 17 amino acids. Germline assignment: CDR1 SGDLS and CDR2 YYNGEE. DNA of the CDR3: TGTGCCAGCAGCGGTGGTGGCCTAGCGGGGGGTGCAGATACGCAGTATTTT. Translating it yields CASSGGGLAGGADTQYF.

The genes are TRBV19 and TRBJ2-1; no clear D. Germline values: CDR1 LNHDA, CDR2 SQIVND (reference sequence). Trimming pared 3 bases from V and 10 bases from J, leaving 7 bases between. The CDR3 runs 11 residues. The CDR3 region has the DNA TGTGCCAGTAGTATGGGCTGGGAGCAGTTCTTC. Its protein product is CASSMGWEQFF.

The chain recombines TRBV16 with TRBJ2-5, with TRBD1 matching over 9 bases. Germline CDR1 and CDR2: KGHSY and FQNENV. The V gene end was trimmed by 4 bases and the J gene end by 1 base; junction bases not matched to a gene: 7. This CDR3 has 16 residues. DNA of the CDR3: TGTGCCAGCAGCCCCTTAGGGACAGGGAGCCAAGAGACCCAGTACTTC. Translating it yields CASSPLGTGSQETQYF. The whole variable domain, remainder taken from reference TRBV16 and TRBJ2-5, is GEEVAQTPKHLVRGEGQKAKLYCAPIKGHSYVFWYQQVLKNEFKFLISFQNENVFDETGMPKERFSAKCLPNSPCSLEIQATKLEDSAVYFCASSPLGTGSQETQYFGPGTRLLVL.

The rearrangement uses TRBV6-1 and TRBJ1-2; TRBD1 is a possible D gene (6 bases). Trimming took off 3 bases at V and 8 bases at J, with 19 bases between the two ends. Germline values: CDR1 MNHNS, CDR2 SASEGT. The CDR3 runs 15 residues. In DNA, the CDR3 is TGTGCCAGCAGTGAGGGCCTAACAGGGCTGGAAGGCTACACCTTC. Translated, it gives CASSEGLTGLEGYTF.

The genes are TRBV7-2 and TRBJ1-6, with D maybe TRBD1 (6 bases). CDR3 size: 14 residues. Germline values: CDR1 SGHTA, CDR2 FQGNSA. V was cut by 5 bases and J by 6 bases, with 11 bases left in between. The CDR3 DNA reads TGTGCCAGCAGCCAAACAGGGATTAATTCACCCCTCCACTTT. Residues: CASSQTGINSPLHF.

The chain combines TRBV24-1 with TRBJ2-1; tentative D call: TRBD1 (6 bases). CDR1 is KGHDR and CDR2 is SFDVKD in the germline V gene. With 3 bases removed from V and 7 bases from J, the gap between germline ends came to 21 bases. The CDR3 loop spans 17 amino acids. CDR3 in amino acids: CATSDPVFGGAWNEQFF. CDR3 in DNA: TGTGCCACCAGTGATCCGGTTTTTGGGGGCGCTTGGAATGAGCAGTTCTTC.

The V gene is TRBV5-4, the J gene TRBJ2-1, with 8 bases matching TRBD1. The CDR3 is 15 residues long. V shed 1 base and J 8 bases; nucleotides not matched to a gene: 8. The germline gives CDR1 SGHNT, CDR2 YYREEE (reference sequence). The CDR3: CASSLQGAISDEQFF. The DNA for the CDR3 is TGTGCCAGCAGCTTGCAGGGGGCCATCTCGGATGAGCAGTTCTTC.

V gene TRBV11-2 combines with J gene TRBJ2-7, with D possibly TRBD2 on 5 matching bases. Trimming left V 0 bases short and J 2 bases short, with 11 bases between. The germline CDR1 and CDR2 sequences are SGHAT and FQNNGV. The CDR3 has 15 residues. The CDR3, as DNA: TGTGCCAGCAGCTTAGAGCAGACGGGAACCTACGAGCAGTACTTC. This translates into CASSLEQTGTYEQYF.

The chain carries TRBV5-6 and TRBJ1-2; no firm D call. The CDR3 has 14 amino acids. The germline V gene encodes CDR1 SGHDT and CDR2 YYEEEE. Trimming took 1 base from V and 6 from J, leaving 13 bases between them. CDR3 in DNA: TGTGCCAGCAGCTTGTGGCAGCCCCGGGATGGCTACACCTTC. Translation: CASSLWQPRDGYTF. Variable domain in full (rest from reference TRBV5-6 and TRBJ1-2): DAGVTQSPTHLIKTRGQQVTLRCSPKSGHDTVSWYQQALGQGPQFIFQYYEEEERQRGNFPDRFSGHQFPNYSSELNVNALLLGDSALYLCASSLWQPRDGYTFGSGTRLTVV.

This clone was counted at least ten times. This sample also contains other DNA sequences that code for the same CDR3. This sequence joins TRBV6-4 and TRBJ2-3, with 11 bases that match TRBD2. In germline, CDR1 is MRHNA, CDR2 SNTAGT. J lost 4 bases, V lost 0 bases, and 0 bases had no gene match. The CDR3 is 15 amino acids. In DNA form, the CDR3 reads TGTGCCAGCAGTGACTCTAGCGGGGGGGCAGATACGCAGTATTTT. Encoded protein: CASSDSSGGADTQYF.

The chain has TRBV4-1 and TRBJ1-5, with D tentatively TRBD1 (5 bases). This CDR3 is 16 amino acids long. V shed 1 base and J shed 2 bases, with 12 bases lying between them. Germline CDR1 MGHRA, CDR2 YSYEKL. In DNA, the CDR3 is TGCGCCAGCAGCCAAGGGGGCAGGGTGGGCAATCAGCCCCAGCATTTT. Its protein product is CASSQGGRVGNQPQHF.

V gene TRBV30 combines with J gene TRBJ1-6; a weak D match, TRBD1 (6 bases). The CDR3 has 14 amino acids. Trimming took 3 bases from V and 9 from J, leaving 15 bases between them. Germline assignment: CDR1 GTSNPN and CDR2 SVGIG (reference sequence). For the CDR3, the DNA is TGTGCCTGGAGCGAAGCAGCGGGGGCTTCACCCCTCCACTTT. As protein: CAWSEAAGASPLHF.

The J gene is TRBJ1-4, the V gene TRBV28, with unresolved D. V dropped 3 bases and J dropped 6 bases, with 11 bases sitting between them. The CDR3 is 14 residues long. Germline V CDR1 and CDR2: MDHEN, SYDVKM. As DNA, the CDR3 is TGTGCCAGCAGTTTGGGTGGGGAGTATGAAAAACTGTTTTTT. It codes for CASSLGGEYEKLFF.

The genes are TRBV5-6 and TRBJ2-7; 7 nucleotides align to TRBD1. Germline CDR1 and CDR2: SGHDT and YYEEEE. The CDR3 contains 15 residues. With V trimmed by 0 bases and J by 2 bases, 5 bases remained unmatched. This CDR3 is CASSLEGTETYEQYF. Written as DNA, the CDR3 is TGTGCCAGCAGCTTGGAGGGGACAGAGACCTACGAGCAGTACTTC. Complete variable domain (other parts from reference TRBV5-6 and TRBJ2-7): DAGVTQSPTHLIKTRGQQVTLRCSPKSGHDTVSWYQQALGQGPQFIFQYYEEEERQRGNFPDRFSGHQFPNYSSELNVNALLLGDSALYLCASSLEGTETYEQYFGPGTRLTVT.

For this clone: Other DNA sequences within the sample encode an identical CDR3. The chain couples TRBV2 to TRBJ1-1; tentative D call: TRBD1 (5 bases). The germline V and J ends were trimmed by 3 bases and 1 base, with 9 bases remaining between them. CDR1 SNHLY and CDR2 FYNNEI come from the germline V gene. The CDR3 has 14 residues. CDR3 nucleotide sequence: TGTGCCAGCAGTGAGGCCAGGGCGAACACTGAAGCTTTCTTT. The encoded protein is CASSEARANTEAFF.

This chain connects TRBV4-1 to TRBJ1-2; unclear D gene. The V gene lost 3 bases and the J gene lost 0 bases, with 14 bases spanning the gap. The CDR3 length is 16 residues. Germline assignment: CDR1 MGHRA and CDR2 YSYEKL. The CDR3 loop reads CASSHPPLESNYGYTF. The CDR3 coding sequence is TGCGCCAGCAGCCACCCCCCGCTGGAGTCTAACTATGGCTACACCTTC.

This rearrangement joins TRBV5-1 to TRBJ2-5; 7 positions match TRBD1. Germline loops: CDR1 SGHRS, CDR2 YFSETQ. V shed 3 bases and J 5 bases; nucleotides not matched to a gene: 7. This CDR3 region has 14 residues. The CDR3 loop is CASSSGGFRETQYF. For the CDR3, the DNA is TGCGCCAGCAGCTCAGGGGGTTTTAGGGAGACCCAGTACTTC.

The chain uses TRBV7-9 and TRBJ2-1; 8 positions match TRBD2. This CDR3 is 18 amino acids long. The germline V gene has CDR1 SEHNR and CDR2 FQNEAQ (reference sequence). The V segment lost 1 base and the J segment 4 bases; nucleotides outside the gene matches: 12. CDR3 region: CASSLESGGVAYYNEQFF. The CDR3, as DNA: TGTGCCAGCAGCTTAGAGAGCGGGGGTGTCGCATATTACAATGAGCAGTTCTTC.

The rearrangement uses TRBV5-1 and TRBJ2-7; 8 bases align to TRBD1. This CDR3 is built from 15 residues. V was clipped by 1 base and J by 6 bases; unmatched bases: 9. Germline V gene sequence: CDR1 SGHRS, CDR2 YFSETQ. The CDR3 DNA reads TGCGCCAGCAGCTTGTGGCAGGGGGCTGGTACCGAGCAGTACTTC. Residues: CASSLWQGAGTEQYF.

This chain joins TRBV29-1 and TRBJ1-1, with unresolved D. Trimming cost V 7 bases and J 2 bases, with 11 bases left between them. CDR1 SQVTM and CDR2 ANQGSEA come from the germline V gene. CDR3 size: 12 residues. The CDR3 nucleotides read TGCAGCGCAGAGCAGGTAAACACTGAAGCTTTCTTT. Residues: CSAEQVNTEAFF.

This chain joins TRBV23-1 and TRBJ1-2; TRBD1 might be the D (6 bases). TRBV23-1 is marked as an open reading frame, function uncertain. V lost 4 bases to trimming and J lost 3 bases, with 18 bases between them. The length of the CDR3 is 16 residues. The CDR3 DNA reads as TGCGCCAGCAGTCCCCGGGGGGCGAAGACCCACTATGGCTACACCTTC. This sequence encodes CASSPRGAKTHYGYTF.

V gene TRBV28 combines with J gene TRBJ2-3; no firm D call. Germline CDR1 MDHEN, CDR2 SYDVKM. The CDR3 extends over 15 amino acids. The germline V and J ends were trimmed by 3 bases and 0 bases, with 10 bases remaining between them. This CDR3 reads CASSLSQTSTDTQYF. The CDR3 DNA is TGTGCCAGCAGTTTGAGTCAGACTAGCACAGATACGCAGTATTTT.

The gene calls are TRBV7-2 and TRBJ2-2; D is undetermined. CDR3 length equals 15 residues. Germline V gene lookup returns CDR1 SGHTA and CDR2 FQGNSA. V gave up 5 bases and J gave up 4 bases, with 14 bases separating them. The CDR3 reads CASSLRMLATGELFF. The CDR3 DNA is TGTGCCAGCAGCCTCCGTATGTTGGCCACCGGGGAGCTGTTTTTT.

This sequence joins TRBV10-3 and TRBJ1-5, with 7 bases that match TRBD1. The J segment lost 2 bases and the V segment lost 0 bases, leaving 10 bases of the junction unmatched. The CDR3 spans 18 residues. Germline CDR1 reads ENHRY; CDR2 reads SYGVKD. This chain's CDR3 is CAISESRYRGGGNQPQHF. The DNA of the CDR3 is TGTGCCATCAGTGAGTCGAGGTATAGAGGGGGCGGCAATCAGCCCCAGCATTTT.

This sequence joins TRBV28 and TRBJ1-2; perhaps TRBD1 as D (6 bases). Trimming took 6 bases from V and 8 from J, leaving 13 bases between them. Per the germline V gene, CDR1 is MDHEN and CDR2 is SYDVKM. The CDR3 loop spans 12 amino acids. CDR3 nucleotides: TGTGCCAGCAGCCCAGGGGCCCTAGGCTACACCTTC. Translated: CASSPGALGYTF.

This chain links TRBV6-5 with TRBJ1-5; a weak D match, TRBD1 (5 bases). CDR3 length: 16 residues. V lost 2 bases and J 0 bases, leaving 11 bases between the germline ends. Germline V gene lookup returns CDR1 MNHEY and CDR2 SVGAGI. In DNA form, the CDR3 reads TGTGCCAGCAGTTACGCGGGGCCGAATAGCAATCAGCCCCAGCATTTT. Translation: CASSYAGPNSNQPQHF.

V usage is TRBV6-1 and J usage is TRBJ1-2, with D unclear. Trimming pared 0 bases from V and 8 bases from J, leaving 28 bases between. This CDR3 is 19 amino acids long. Looked up from germline, CDR1 is MNHNS and CDR2 is SASEGT. The CDR3 nucleotides read TGTGCCAGCAGTGAAGCTCGGCACGCAGGAGCCACCCTAGCCTTGGGCTACACCTTC. It yields the protein CASSEARHAGATLALGYTF.

The genes are TRBV11-2 and TRBJ2-5; possible D gene TRBD1, 5 bases. This CDR3 spans 13 amino acids. Trimming removed 6 bases at V and 5 bases at J, with 13 bases between. Germline V gene sequence: CDR1 SGHAT, CDR2 FQNNGV. CDR3 residues: CASRDTGQETQYF. The CDR3 region has the DNA TGTGCCAGCAGGGATACAGGCCAGGAGACCCAGTACTTC.